This T cell receptor beta chain derives from a study of shared clonotypes between healthy human individuals. This clone was picked up one time. Authors' analysis steps: Sequence data from immunoSEQ were junction-only and lacked quality scores; consequently, filtering differed. Some clones are missing from TCRdb's copy, which holds only in-frame ones; the method was immunoSEQ multiplex PCR. V, J and clone size are those of that table, while D and trimming were read from the DNA. Of about 340,000 clones in the sample, around 79% were seen once. The CDR3 spans 17 residues. The germline CDR1 and CDR2 sequences are SGHNT and YYREEE (reference sequence). After removal of 0 bases from V and 8 bases from J, the junction contained 11 bases not matched to a gene.

The receptor comes from a man aged 25-45 years in good health. This sequence joins TRBV5-4 and TRBJ2-1; 10 bases match TRBD2. Sequenced input: memory CD4+ T cells sorted from blood. As for subset: CD45RA-negative fraction. CDR3 region: CASSLAPVAGGLDEQFF. The CDR3 nucleotides are TGTGCCAGCAGCTTGGCCCCAGTAGCGGGAGGTTTGGATGAGCAGTTCTTC. Full variable domain (rest looked up from reference TRBV5-4 and TRBJ2-1): ETGVTQSPTHLIKTRGQQVTLRCSSQSGHNTVSWYQQALGQGPQFIFQYYREEENGRGNFPPRFSGLQFPNYSSELNVNALELDDSALYLCASSLAPVAGGLDEQFFGPGTRLTVL.